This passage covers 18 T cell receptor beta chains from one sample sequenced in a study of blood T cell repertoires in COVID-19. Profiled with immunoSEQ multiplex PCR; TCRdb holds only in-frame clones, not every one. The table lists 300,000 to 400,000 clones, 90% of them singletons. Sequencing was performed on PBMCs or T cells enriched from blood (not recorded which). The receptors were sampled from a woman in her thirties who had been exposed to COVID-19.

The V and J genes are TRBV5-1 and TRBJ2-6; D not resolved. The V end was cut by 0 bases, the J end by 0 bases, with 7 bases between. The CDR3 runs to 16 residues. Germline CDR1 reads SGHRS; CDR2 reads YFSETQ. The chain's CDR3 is CASSLVPSSGANVLTF. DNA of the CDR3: TGCGCCAGCAGCTTGGTCCCGAGCTCTGGGGCCAACGTCCTGACTTTC.

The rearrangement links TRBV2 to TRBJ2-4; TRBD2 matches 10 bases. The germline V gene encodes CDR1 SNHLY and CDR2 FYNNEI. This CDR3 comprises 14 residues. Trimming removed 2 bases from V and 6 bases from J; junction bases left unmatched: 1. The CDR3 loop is CASSEIAGGNIQYF. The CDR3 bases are TGTGCCAGCAGTGAAATAGCGGGGGGAAACATTCAGTACTTC. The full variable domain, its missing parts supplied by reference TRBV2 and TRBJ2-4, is EPEVTQTPSHQVTQMGQEVILRCVPISNHLYFYWYRQILGQKVEFLVSFYNNEISEKSEIFDDQFSVERPDGSNFTLKIRSTKLEDSAMYFCASSEIAGGNIQYFGAGTRLSVL.

In DNA, the CDR3 is TGTGCCAGTAGTATAGTTAACAATCAGCCCCAGCATTTT. Its protein is CASSIVNNQPQHF. The chain combines TRBV19 with TRBJ1-5; the D is unclear. Germline V CDR1 and CDR2: LNHDA, SQIVND (reference sequence). This CDR3 spans 13 amino acids. V was pared by 1 base and J by 3 bases, with 4 bases between.

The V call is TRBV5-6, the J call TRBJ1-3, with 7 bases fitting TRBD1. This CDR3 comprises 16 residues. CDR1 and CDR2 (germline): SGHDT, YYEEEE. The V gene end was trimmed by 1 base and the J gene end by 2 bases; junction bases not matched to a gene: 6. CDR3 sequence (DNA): TGTGCCAGCAGCTTGACAGGGGCTTTGACTGGAAACACCATATATTTT. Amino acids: CASSLTGALTGNTIYF.

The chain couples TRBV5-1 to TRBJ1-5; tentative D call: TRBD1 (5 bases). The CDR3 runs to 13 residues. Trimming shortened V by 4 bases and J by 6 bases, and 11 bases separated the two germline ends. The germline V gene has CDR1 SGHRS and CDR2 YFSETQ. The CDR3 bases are TGCGCCAGCAGCCCCGGGGGGGGTCAGCCCCAGCATTTT. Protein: CASSPGGGQPQHF.

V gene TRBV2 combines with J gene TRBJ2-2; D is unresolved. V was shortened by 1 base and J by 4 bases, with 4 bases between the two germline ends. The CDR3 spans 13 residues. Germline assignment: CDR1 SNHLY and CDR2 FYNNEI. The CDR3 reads CASSEVSTGELFF. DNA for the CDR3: TGTGCCAGCAGTGAAGTGAGCACCGGGGAGCTGTTTTTT.

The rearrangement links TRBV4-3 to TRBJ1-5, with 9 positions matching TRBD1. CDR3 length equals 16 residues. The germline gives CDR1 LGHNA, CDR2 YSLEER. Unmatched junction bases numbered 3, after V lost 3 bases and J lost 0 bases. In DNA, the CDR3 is TGCGCCAGCAGCCAGACAGGGGGGGTTAGCAATCAGCCCCAGCATTTT. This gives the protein CASSQTGGVSNQPQHF.

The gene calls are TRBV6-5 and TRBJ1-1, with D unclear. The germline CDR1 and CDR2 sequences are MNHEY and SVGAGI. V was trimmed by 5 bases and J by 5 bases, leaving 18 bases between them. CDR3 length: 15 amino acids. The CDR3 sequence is CASSTQTAAVTEAFF. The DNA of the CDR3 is TGTGCCAGCAGTACTCAGACCGCGGCGGTGACTGAAGCTTTCTTT.

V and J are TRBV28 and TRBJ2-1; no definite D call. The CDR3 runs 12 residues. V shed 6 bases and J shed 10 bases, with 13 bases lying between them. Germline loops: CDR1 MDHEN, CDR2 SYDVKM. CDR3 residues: CASSPILSEQFF. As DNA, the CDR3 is TGTGCCAGCAGCCCCATTTTGAGCGAGCAGTTCTTC.

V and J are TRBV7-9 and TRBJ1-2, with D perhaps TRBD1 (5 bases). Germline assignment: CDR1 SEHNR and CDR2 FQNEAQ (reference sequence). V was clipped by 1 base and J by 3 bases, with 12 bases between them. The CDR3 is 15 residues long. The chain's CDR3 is CASSLGQGSYYGYTF. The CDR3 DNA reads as TGTGCCAGCAGCTTAGGGCAGGGTTCGTACTATGGCTACACCTTC.

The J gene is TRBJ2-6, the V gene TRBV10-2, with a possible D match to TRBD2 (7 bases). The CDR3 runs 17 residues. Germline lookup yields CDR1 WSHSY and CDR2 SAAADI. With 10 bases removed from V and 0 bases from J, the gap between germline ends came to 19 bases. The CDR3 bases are TGCGCCACCCTCGATGGGGGGGGCCTCTCTGGGGCCAACGTCCTGACTTTC. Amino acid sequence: CATLDGGGLSGANVLTF.

The CDR3 loop is CAISRTGRGYTF. The CDR3 nucleotides read TGTGCCATCAGTAGGACAGGGCGGGGCTACACCTTC. The chain combines TRBV10-3 with TRBJ1-2, with TRBD1 matching 8 bases. The CDR3 length is 12 residues. CDR1 and CDR2 (germline): ENHRY, SYGVKD. J was trimmed by 8 bases and V by 5 bases; bases with no gene match: 4.

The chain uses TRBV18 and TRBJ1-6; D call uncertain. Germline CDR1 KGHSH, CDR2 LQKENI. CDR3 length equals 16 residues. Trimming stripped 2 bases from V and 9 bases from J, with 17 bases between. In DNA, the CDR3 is TGTGCCAGCTCACCAGGCCGGAGCGTCCCGAGTTCACCCCTCCACTTT. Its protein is CASSPGRSVPSSPLHF.

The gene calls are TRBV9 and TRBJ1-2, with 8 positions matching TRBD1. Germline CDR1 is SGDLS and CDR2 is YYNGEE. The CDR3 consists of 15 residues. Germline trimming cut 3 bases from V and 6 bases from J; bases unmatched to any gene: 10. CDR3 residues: CASSAPRGQGHGYTF. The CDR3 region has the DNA TGTGCCAGCAGCGCCCCCCGAGGACAGGGCCATGGCTACACCTTC.

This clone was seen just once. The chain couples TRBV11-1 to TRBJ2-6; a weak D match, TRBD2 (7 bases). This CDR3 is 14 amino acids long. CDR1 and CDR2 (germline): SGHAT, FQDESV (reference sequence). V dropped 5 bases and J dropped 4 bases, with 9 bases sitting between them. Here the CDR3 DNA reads TGTGCCAGCAGCCGGGGGGCAGGGGCCAACGTCCTGACTTTC. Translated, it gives CASSRGAGANVLTF.

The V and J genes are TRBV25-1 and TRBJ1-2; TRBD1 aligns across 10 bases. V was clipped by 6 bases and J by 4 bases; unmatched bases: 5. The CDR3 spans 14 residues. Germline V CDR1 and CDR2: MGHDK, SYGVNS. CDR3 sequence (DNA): TGTGCCAGCAGGGAGACAGGGGGCGGCTATGGCTACACCTTC. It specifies CASRETGGGYGYTF.

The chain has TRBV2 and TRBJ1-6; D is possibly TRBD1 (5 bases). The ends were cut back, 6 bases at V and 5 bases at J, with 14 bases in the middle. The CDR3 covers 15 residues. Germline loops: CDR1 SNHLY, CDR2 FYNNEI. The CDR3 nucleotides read TGTGCCAGCAGCTCACAGGCCGAGGATAATTCACCCCTCCACTTT. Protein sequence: CASSSQAEDNSPLHF.

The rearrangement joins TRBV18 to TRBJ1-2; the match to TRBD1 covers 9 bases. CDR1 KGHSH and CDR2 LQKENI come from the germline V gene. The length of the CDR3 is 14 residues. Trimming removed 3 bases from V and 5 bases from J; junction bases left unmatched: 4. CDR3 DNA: TGTGCCAGCTCACCGGGACAGGGCCCATATGGCTACACCTTC. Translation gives CASSPGQGPYGYTF.